A single sample is the source of the 10 T cell receptor beta chains below, sequenced in a study of T cells in women clearing cervical HPV infection. Assay: immunoSEQ multiplex PCR; the TCRdb copy retains only in-frame clones and omits some. The sample table includes 36,000 or so clones. Sample: blood buffy coat. These TCRs come from a woman between 18 and 70 years old with a cervical HPV16 infection that either progressed to CIN3+ or cleared (not recorded which).

This clone is deemed medium-sized by its frequency. The CDR3 goes on 3 residues after the read ends, and that part is filled in from the germline J gene. The V call is TRBV19, the J call TRBJ2-5; D may be TRBD1 (5 bases). Trimming took 4 bases from V and 2 from J, leaving 14 bases between them. CDR3 length equals 15 residues. CDR1 is LNHDA and CDR2 is SQIVND in the germline V gene (reference sequence). CDR3 bases read: TGTGCCAGTAGTAGCACCCCGTACAGGCAAGAGACC. Translated, it gives CASSSTPYRQET. The whole CDR3 protein is CASSSTPYRQETQYF.

As for this clone: The sequence runs out 3 residues before the end of the CDR3; the remainder is reconstructed from the germline J gene. The genes are TRBV12-3 or TRBV12-4 and TRBJ1-2; 11 bases match TRBD1. This CDR3 region has 16 residues. With V trimmed by 3 bases and J by 5 bases, 8 bases remained unmatched. The covered CDR3 bases are TGTGCCAGCAGTTTGGATGGGACAGGGGGGCTTTATGGC. Protein: CASSLDGTGGLYG. The complete CDR3 protein is CASSLDGTGGLYGYTF.

In regard to this clone: The read ends 3 residues shy of where the CDR3 ends; the end is completed using the germline J gene. The rearrangement uses TRBV12-3 or TRBV12-4 and TRBJ2-2, with a weak D call TRBD1 (6 bases). The CDR3 runs to 15 residues. V lost 5 bases, J lost 1 base, and 11 bases lay in between. The covered CDR3 bases are TGTGCCAGCAGTAAAGGGGGTATGAACACCGGGGAG. This gives the protein CASSKGGMNTGE. The complete CDR3 sequence is CASSKGGMNTGELFF.

A remark on this clone: The DNA ends 3 residues before the CDR3 does, and the rest of the CDR3 is filled in from the germline J gene. The rearrangement uses TRBV7-6 and TRBJ2-3; possibly TRBD2 for D (7 bases). Between the trimmed V and J ends, which lost 2 bases and 4 bases, there was a span of 16 bases. CDR1 is SGHVS and CDR2 is FNYEAQ in the germline V gene. The length of the CDR3 is 16 residues. CDR3 DNA (partial): TGTGCCAGCAGCTTAAGCAGAACAGGGAGGGCAGATACG. Translating it yields CASSLSRTGRADT. The full CDR3 protein reads CASSLSRTGRADTQYF.

Concerning this clone: The read ends 3 residues early relative to the CDR3; the germline J gene fills the gap. This chain links TRBV30 with TRBJ1-5; TRBD1 agrees at 8 bases. The V and J ends lost 7 bases and 6 bases, in that order; junction bases with no gene match: 17. Germline V CDR1 and CDR2: GTSNPN, SVGIG (reference sequence). This CDR3 region has 16 residues. CDR3 amino acids: CALQASTGTGGQPQHF. The CDR3 bases that were read are TGTGCCTTACAGGCCTCAACCGGGACAGGCGGTCAGCCC.

A note on this clone: The CDR3 end is not reached by the read, which stops 3 residues before it; the germline J gene fills it in. The V and J genes are TRBV19 and TRBJ1-3; no definite D call. Germline V gene lookup returns CDR1 LNHDA and CDR2 SQIVND (reference sequence). The CDR3 has 15 amino acids. The V gene lost 3 bases and the J gene lost 0 bases, with 9 bases spanning the gap. The DNA read from the CDR3 is TGTGCCAGTAGTATCCACCACAGCTCTGGAAACACC. It translates to CASSIHHSSGNT. In full, the CDR3 reads CASSIHHSSGNTIYF.

Notes on this clone: The read ends 3 residues before the CDR3 terminus; that terminus is restored from the germline J gene. The rearrangement links TRBV7-3 to TRBJ2-5; D gene ambiguous. V was shortened by 6 bases and J by 4 bases, with 6 bases between the two germline ends. This CDR3 region has 11 residues. Germline-derived CDR1 and CDR2 are SGHTA and FQGTGA. The CDR3 region is CASSSGETQYF. Partial CDR3 DNA: TGTGCCAGCAGTTCCGGAGAGACC.

To note about this clone: The read stops 3 residues short of the end of the CDR3; the missing end is completed from the germline J gene. The rearrangement links TRBV20-1 to TRBJ1-2; a weak D match, TRBD1 (6 bases). V shed 0 bases and J shed 0 bases, with 14 bases lying between them. Germline V CDR1 and CDR2: DFQATT, SNEGSKA (reference sequence). This CDR3 region has 16 residues. The CDR3 loop reads CSARDIVGAANYGYTF. The sequenced CDR3 bases are TGCAGTGCTAGAGATATTGTGGGGGCAGCTAACTATGGC.

Turning to this clone: The read comes to an end 3 residues before the CDR3 does, leaving the germline J gene to fill in the end. The chain uses TRBV13 and TRBJ2-7; 13 bases are a match to TRBD2. Germline V gene sequence: CDR1 PRHDT, CDR2 FYEKMQ (reference sequence). V shed 5 bases, J shed 2 bases, and the junction held 0 bases outside the gene matches. The CDR3 runs to 14 residues. CDR3 DNA, as far as it was read: TGTGCCAGCAGCACTAGCGGGGGGGCCTACGAG. Translating it yields CASSTSGGAYE. The entire CDR3 protein is CASSTSGGAYEQYF.

In regard to this clone: The junction departs from germline at one end; a sequencing error may be responsible. The CDR3 reads CARSIDPGTGSETQYF. CDR3 bases read: TGTGCCAGGAGTATAGACCCCGGGACAGGGTCAGAGACC. This chain uses TRBV19 with TRBJ2-5, with 9 bases identical to TRBD1. The DNA ends 3 residues before the CDR3 does, and the rest of the CDR3 is filled in from the germline J gene. The CDR3 is 16 amino acids. Germline V gene lookup returns CDR1 LNHDA and CDR2 SQIVND (reference sequence).